This TCR beta chain was obtained from a study of blood T cell repertoires in COVID-19. The CDR3 is 15 residues long. Germline V lookup: CDR1 LGHNT, CDR2 FRNRAP. V lost 1 base and J lost 6, with 13 bases in between. TCRdb keeps only in-frame clones here, not all; method: immunoSEQ multiplex PCR. The sample carries about 230,000 clones, 75% to 90% recorded once. The chain uses TRBV12-5 and TRBJ1-5; D remains ambiguous. Material for sequencing was peripheral blood. This receptor was taken from a woman in her 70s with active or convalescent COVID-19. CDR3 DNA: TGTGCTAGTGGTTTGGGAACTAGTTTTTCTCAGCCCCAGCATTTT. This sequence encodes CASGLGTSFSQPQHF.